This TCR beta chain was identified during a study of T cell responses to AZD1222 COVID-19 vaccine. Clones were sequenced by immunoSEQ multiplex PCR, and TCRdb holds only the in-frame ones, with some missing. The sample has approximately 200,000 clones, 80% to 95% seen once. Whether given at about 4 or about 12 weeks, second doses were pooled. On this clone: Its target is unknown.

V was cut by 1 base and J by 3 bases, with 6 bases left in between. The CDR3 totals 13 residues. Notes on the study in general: There were repertoire samples only from the period after the peak T cell response. Spike-wide coverage was observed for vaccine-associated CD4 TCRs, with dominant responses at 160-218 and 743-854. There were mostly white British donors and more females than males, and clonal diversity was possibly underestimated.

The TCR sequence derives from an adult who received the AZD1222 COVID-19 vaccine. The rearrangement links TRBV12-3 or TRBV12-4 to TRBJ1-1; no firm D call. The source was peripheral blood, collected 28 days after the second AZD1222 dose. Here the CDR3 reads CASSLGADTEAFF. CDR3 DNA sequence: TGTGCCAGCAGTTTAGGGGCCGACACTGAAGCTTTCTTT.